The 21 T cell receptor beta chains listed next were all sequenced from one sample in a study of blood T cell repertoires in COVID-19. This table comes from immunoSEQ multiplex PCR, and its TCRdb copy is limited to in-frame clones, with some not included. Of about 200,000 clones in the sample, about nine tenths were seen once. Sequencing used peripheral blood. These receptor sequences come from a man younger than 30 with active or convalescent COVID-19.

The CDR3 coding sequence is TGCGCCAGCAGCAGGGGAGCTAGCGGGATTACAGATACGCAGTATTTT. Protein product: CASSRGASGITDTQYF. The V gene is TRBV5-1, the J gene TRBJ2-3; TRBD2 aligns across 9 bases. Trimming removed 4 bases from V and 3 bases from J; junction bases left unmatched: 9. Germline V gene sequence: CDR1 SGHRS, CDR2 YFSETQ. The CDR3 has 16 amino acids.

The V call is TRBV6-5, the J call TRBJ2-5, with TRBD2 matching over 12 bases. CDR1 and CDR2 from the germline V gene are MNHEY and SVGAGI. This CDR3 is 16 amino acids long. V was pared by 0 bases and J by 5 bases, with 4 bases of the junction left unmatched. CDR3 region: CASSYSPSGGVETQYF. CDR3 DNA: TGTGCCAGCAGTTACTCGCCTAGCGGGGGGGTGGAGACCCAGTACTTC.

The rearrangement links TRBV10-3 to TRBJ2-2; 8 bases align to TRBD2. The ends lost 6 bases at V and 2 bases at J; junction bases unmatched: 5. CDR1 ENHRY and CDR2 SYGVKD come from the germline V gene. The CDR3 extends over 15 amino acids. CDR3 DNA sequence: TGTGCCATCAGGAGTAGCGGGACTAACACCGGGGAGCTGTTTTTT. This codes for CAIRSSGTNTGELFF.

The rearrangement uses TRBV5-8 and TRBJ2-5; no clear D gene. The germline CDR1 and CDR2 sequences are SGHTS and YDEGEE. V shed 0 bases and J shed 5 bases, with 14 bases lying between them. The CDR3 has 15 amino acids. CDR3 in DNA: TGTGCCAGCAGCTTGGTTTCAGGCATTTCGGAGACCCAGTACTTC. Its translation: CASSLVSGISETQYF.

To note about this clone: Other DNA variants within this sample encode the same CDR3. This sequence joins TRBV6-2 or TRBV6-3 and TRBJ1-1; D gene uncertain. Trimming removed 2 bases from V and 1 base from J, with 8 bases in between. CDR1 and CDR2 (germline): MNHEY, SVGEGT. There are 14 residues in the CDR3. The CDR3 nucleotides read TGTGCCAGCAGTTACCCCGGGAGGAACACTGAAGCTTTCTTT. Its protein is CASSYPGRNTEAFF.

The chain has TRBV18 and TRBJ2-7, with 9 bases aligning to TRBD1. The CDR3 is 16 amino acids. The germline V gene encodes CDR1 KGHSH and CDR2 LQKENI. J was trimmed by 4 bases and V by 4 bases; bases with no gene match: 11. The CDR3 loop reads CASSQIPGQGVYEQYF. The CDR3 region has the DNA TGTGCCAGCTCACAAATTCCGGGACAGGGTGTATACGAGCAGTACTTC.

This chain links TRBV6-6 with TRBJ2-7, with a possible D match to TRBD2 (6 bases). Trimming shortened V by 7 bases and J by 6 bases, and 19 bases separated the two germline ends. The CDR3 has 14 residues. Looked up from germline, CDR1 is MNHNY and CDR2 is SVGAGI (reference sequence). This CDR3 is CASTNYGSPPEQYF. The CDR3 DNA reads TGTGCCAGCACCAATTACGGGAGCCCCCCCGAGCAGTACTTC.

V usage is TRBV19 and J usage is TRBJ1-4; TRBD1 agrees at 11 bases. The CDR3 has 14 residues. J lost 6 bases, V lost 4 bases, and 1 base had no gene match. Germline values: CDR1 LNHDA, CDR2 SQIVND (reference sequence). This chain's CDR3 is CASSRTGGDEKLFF. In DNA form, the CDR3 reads TGTGCCAGTAGTAGGACAGGGGGCGATGAAAAACTGTTTTTT.

The CDR3 DNA follows: TGTGCCAGTAGTGGGACTAGCGGGAGATTCTTCAATGAGCAGTTCTTC. This codes for CASSGTSGRFFNEQFF. This rearrangement joins TRBV19 to TRBJ2-1; 14 nucleotides agree with TRBD2. V lost 5 bases and J lost 6; bases outside the gene matches: 6. Germline assignment: CDR1 LNHDA and CDR2 SQIVND (reference sequence). The CDR3 contains 16 residues.

The CDR3 region is CASSTYGQGRNEQFF. CDR3 bases: TGCGCCAGCAGCACCTATGGACAGGGTCGGAATGAGCAGTTCTTC. The J gene is TRBJ2-1, the V gene TRBV5-1, with 8 bases fitting TRBD1. Germline V gene lookup returns CDR1 SGHRS and CDR2 YFSETQ. The V and J ends lost 4 bases and 7 bases, in that order; junction bases with no gene match: 10. The CDR3 extends over 15 amino acids.

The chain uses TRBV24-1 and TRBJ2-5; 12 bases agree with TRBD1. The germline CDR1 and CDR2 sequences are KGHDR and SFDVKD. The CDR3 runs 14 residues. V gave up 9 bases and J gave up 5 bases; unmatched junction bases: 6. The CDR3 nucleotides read TGTGCCACCGCCGGGACAGGGGGCGTTGAGACCCAGTACTTC. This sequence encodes CATAGTGGVETQYF.

CDR3 in DNA: TGTGCCAGCAGCTTAAGAGGGGGAACTCATGGCTACACCTTC. Translated, it gives CASSLRGGTHGYTF. The gene calls are TRBV11-2 and TRBJ1-2, with a weak D call TRBD1 (6 bases). The germline V gene encodes CDR1 SGHAT and CDR2 FQNNGV. This CDR3 is built from 14 residues. Trimming stripped 2 bases from V and 6 bases from J, with 13 bases between.

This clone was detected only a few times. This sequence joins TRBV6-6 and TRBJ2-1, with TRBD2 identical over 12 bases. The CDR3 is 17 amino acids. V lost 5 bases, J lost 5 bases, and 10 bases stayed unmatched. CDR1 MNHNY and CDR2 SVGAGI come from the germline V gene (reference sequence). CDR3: CASSPFSTSGSDNEQFF. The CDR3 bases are TGTGCCAGCAGTCCTTTTTCGACTAGCGGGAGCGACAATGAGCAGTTCTTC.

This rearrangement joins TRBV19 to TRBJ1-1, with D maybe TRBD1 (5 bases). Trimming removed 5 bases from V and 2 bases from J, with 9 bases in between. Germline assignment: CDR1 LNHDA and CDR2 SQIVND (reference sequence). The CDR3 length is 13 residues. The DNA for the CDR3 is TGTGCCAGTAGTGCAACAGGAAACACTGAAGCTTTCTTT. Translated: CASSATGNTEAFF.

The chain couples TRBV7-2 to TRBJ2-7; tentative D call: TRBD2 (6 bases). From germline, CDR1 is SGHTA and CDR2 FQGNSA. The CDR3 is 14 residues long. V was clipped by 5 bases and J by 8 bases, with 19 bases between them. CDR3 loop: CASSEYRDSQQQYF. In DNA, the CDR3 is TGTGCCAGCAGCGAGTACCGGGACTCCCAACAGCAGTACTTC.

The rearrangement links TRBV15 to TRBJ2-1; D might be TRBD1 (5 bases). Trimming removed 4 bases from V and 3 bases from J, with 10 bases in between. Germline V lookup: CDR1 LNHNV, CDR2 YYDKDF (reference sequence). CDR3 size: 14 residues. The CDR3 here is CATSNDRNYNEQFF. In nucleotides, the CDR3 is TGTGCCACCAGCAACGACAGAAACTACAATGAGCAGTTCTTC.

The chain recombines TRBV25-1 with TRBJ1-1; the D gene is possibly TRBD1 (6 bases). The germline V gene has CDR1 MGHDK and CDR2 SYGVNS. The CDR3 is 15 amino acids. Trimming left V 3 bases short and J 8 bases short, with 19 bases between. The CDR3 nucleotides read TGTGCCAGCAGTGACCCAGGGGCGGACGGTGGGGAAGCTTTCTTT. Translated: CASSDPGADGGEAFF.

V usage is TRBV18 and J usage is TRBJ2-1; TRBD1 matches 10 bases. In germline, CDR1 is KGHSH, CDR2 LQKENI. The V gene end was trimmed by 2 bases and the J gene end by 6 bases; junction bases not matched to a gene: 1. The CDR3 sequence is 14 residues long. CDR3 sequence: CASSPGQGGNEQFF. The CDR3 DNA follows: TGTGCCAGCTCACCAGGACAGGGGGGCAATGAGCAGTTCTTC. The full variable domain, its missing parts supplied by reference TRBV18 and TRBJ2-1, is NAGVMQNPRHLVRRRGQEARLRCSPMKGHSHVYWYRQLPEEGLKFMVYLQKENIIDESGMPKERFSAEFPKEGPSILRIQQVVRGDSAAYFCASSPGQGGNEQFFGPGTRLTVL.

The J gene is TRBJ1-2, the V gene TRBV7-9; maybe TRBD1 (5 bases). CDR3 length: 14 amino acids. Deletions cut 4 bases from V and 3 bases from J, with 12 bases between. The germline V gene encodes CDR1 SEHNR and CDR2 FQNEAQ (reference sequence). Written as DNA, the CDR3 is TGTGCCAGCAGCTCGTCGCAGGGATACTATGGCTACACCTTC. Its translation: CASSSSQGYYGYTF.

CDR3 nucleotide sequence: TGTGCCAGCAGCTTAGTTGGCGTTTTGAGGAACACCATATATTTT. This encodes CASSLVGVLRNTIYF. The gene calls are TRBV7-2 and TRBJ1-3, with unresolved D. CDR1 is SGHTA, CDR2 FQGNSA, per germline. The CDR3 sequence is 15 residues long. Trimming stripped 1 base from V and 7 bases from J, with 14 bases between.

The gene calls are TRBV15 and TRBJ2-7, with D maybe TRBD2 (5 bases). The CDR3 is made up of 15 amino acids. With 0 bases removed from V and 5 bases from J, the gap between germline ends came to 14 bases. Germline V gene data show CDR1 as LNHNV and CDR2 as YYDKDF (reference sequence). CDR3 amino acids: CATSRDNGLADEQYF. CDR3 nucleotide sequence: TGTGCCACCAGCAGAGATAATGGGCTAGCCGACGAGCAGTACTTC.